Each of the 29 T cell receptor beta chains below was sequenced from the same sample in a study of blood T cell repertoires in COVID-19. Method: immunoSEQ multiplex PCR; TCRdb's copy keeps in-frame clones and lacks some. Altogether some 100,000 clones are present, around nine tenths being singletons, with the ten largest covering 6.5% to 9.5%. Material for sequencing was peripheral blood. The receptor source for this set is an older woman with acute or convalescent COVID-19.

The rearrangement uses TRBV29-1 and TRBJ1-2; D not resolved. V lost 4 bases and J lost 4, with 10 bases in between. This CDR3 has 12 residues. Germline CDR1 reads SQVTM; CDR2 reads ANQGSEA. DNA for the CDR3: TGCAGCGTTGTTGAGGGTGGCTATGGCTACACCTTC. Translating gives CSVVEGGYGYTF.

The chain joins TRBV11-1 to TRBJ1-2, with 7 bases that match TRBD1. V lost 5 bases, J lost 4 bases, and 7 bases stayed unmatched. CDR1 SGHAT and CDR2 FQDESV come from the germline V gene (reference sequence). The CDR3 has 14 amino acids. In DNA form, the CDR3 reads TGTGCCAGCAGCGGGGGACAGCCGGGCTATGGCTACACCTTC. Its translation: CASSGGQPGYGYTF.

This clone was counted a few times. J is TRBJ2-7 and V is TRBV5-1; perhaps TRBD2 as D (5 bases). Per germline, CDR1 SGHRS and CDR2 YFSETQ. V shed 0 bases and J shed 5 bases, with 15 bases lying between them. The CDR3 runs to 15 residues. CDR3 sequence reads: CASSLVGERTDEQYF. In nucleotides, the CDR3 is TGCGCCAGCAGCTTGGTGGGAGAGAGGACTGACGAGCAGTACTTC.

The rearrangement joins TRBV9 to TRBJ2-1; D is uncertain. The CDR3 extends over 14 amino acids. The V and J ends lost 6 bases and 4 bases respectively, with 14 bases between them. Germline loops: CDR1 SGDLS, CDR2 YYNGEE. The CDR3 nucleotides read TGTGCCAGCAACACGGAGACCATATACAATGAGCAGTTCTTC. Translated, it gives CASNTETIYNEQFF.

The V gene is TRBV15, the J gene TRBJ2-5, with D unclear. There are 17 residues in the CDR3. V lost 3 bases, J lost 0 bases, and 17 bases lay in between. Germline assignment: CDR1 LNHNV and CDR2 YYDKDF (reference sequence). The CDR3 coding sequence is TGTGCCACCAGCAGCCCCAATTCTGGAGTTTACCAAGAGACCCAGTACTTC. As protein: CATSSPNSGVYQETQYF.

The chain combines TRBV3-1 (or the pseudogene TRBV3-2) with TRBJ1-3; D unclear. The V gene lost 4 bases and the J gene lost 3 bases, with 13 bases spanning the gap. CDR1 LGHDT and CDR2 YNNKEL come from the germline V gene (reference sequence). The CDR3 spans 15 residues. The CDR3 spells CASSRAGRDGNTIYF. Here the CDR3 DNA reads TGTGCCAGCAGCCGGGCCGGTCGGGATGGAAACACCATATATTTT.

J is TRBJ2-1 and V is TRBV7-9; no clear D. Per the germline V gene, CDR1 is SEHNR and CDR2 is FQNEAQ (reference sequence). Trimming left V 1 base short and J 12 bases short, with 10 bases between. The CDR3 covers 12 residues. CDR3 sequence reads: CASSLDSSGQFF. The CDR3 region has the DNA TGTGCCAGCAGCTTAGATTCGAGTGGGCAGTTCTTC.

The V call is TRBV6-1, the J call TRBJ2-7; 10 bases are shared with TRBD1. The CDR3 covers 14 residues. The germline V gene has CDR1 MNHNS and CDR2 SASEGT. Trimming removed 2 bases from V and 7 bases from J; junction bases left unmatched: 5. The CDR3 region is CASSERQGAREQYF. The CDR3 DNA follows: TGTGCCAGCAGTGAACGACAGGGGGCGCGTGAGCAGTACTTC.

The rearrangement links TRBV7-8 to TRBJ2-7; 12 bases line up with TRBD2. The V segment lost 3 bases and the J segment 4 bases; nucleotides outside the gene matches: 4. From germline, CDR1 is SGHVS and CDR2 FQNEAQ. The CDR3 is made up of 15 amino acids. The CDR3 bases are TGTGCCAGCAGCTTTTTGACTAGCGGGAGTTACGAGCAGTACTTC. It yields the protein CASSFLTSGSYEQYF. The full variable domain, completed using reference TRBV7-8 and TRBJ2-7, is GAGVSQSPRYKVAKRGQDVALRCDPISGHVSLFWYQQALGQGPEFLTYFQNEAQLDKSGLPSDRFFAERPEGSVSTLKIQRTQQEDSAVYLCASSFLTSGSYEQYFGPGTRLTVT.

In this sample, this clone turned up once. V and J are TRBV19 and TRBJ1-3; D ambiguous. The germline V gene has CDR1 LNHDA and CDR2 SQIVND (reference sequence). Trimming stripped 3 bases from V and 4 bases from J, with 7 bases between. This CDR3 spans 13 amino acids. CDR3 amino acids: CASSIGGGNTIYF. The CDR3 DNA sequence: TGTGCCAGTAGTATTGGCGGGGGAAACACCATATATTTT.

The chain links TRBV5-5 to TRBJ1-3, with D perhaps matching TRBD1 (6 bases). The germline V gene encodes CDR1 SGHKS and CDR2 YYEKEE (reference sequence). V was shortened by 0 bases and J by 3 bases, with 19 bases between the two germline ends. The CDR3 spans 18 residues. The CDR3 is CASSLAPGRGGYGNTIYF. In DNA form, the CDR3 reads TGTGCCAGCAGCTTGGCCCCCGGTCGCGGGGGCTATGGAAACACCATATATTTT.

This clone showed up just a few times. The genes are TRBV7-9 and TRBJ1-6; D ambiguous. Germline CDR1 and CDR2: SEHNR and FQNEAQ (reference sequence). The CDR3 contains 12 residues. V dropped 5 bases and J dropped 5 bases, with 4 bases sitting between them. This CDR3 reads CASSPNNSPLHF. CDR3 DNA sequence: TGTGCCAGCAGCCCCAATAATTCACCCCTCCACTTT.

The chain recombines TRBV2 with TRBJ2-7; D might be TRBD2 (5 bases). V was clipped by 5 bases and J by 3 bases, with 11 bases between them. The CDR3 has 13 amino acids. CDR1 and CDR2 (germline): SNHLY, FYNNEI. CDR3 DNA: TGTGCCAGCAGTTTAGACGGACTCTACGAGCAGTACTTC. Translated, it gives CASSLDGLYEQYF.

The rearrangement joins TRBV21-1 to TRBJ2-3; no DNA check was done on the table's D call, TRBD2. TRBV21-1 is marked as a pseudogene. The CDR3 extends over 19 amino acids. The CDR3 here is CASSENSGGPNPYTDTQYF. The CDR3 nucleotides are TGTGCCAGCAGCGAAAATAGCGGGGGGCCGAATCCCTACACAGATACGCAGTATTTT.

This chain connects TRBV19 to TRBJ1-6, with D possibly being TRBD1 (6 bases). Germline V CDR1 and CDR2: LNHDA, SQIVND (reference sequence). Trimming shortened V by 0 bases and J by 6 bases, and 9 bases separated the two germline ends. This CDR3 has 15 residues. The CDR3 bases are TGTGCCAGTAGTATAGATCGACAGGTTAATTCACCCCTCCACTTT. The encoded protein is CASSIDRQVNSPLHF.

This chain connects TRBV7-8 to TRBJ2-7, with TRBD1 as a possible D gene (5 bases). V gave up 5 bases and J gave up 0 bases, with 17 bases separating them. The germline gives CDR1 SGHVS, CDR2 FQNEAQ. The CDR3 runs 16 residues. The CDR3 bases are TGTGCCAGCAGCCCAGACAGTCACCCGGGCTCCTACGAGCAGTACTTC. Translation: CASSPDSHPGSYEQYF.

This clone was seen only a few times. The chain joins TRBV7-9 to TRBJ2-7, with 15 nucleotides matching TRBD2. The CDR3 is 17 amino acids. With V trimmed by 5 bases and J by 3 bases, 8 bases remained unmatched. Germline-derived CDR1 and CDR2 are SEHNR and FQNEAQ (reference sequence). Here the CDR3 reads CASSHGLAGGFVYEQYF. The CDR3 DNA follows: TGTGCCAGCAGCCACGGACTAGCGGGAGGGTTTGTCTACGAGCAGTACTTC.

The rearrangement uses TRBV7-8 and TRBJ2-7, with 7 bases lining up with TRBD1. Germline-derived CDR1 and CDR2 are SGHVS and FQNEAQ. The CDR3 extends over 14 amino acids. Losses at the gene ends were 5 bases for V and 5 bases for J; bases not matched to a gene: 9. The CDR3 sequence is CASSPRQGLNEQYF. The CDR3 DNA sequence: TGTGCCAGCAGCCCTAGACAGGGATTAAACGAGCAGTACTTC.

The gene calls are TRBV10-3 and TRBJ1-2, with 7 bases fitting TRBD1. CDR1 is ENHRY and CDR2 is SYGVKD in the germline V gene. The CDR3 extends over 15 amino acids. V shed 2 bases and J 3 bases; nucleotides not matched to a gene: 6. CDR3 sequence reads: CAISEINRGYYGYTF. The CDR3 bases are TGTGCCATCAGTGAGATTAACAGGGGTTACTATGGCTACACCTTC.

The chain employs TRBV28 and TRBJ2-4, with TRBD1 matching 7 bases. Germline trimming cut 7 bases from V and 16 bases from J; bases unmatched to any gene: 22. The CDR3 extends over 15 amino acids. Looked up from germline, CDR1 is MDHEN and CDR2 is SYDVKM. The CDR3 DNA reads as TGTGCCAGCACAAAGACAGGGCCTAAGAGTACCGAGCTTTACTTC. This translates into CASTKTGPKSTELYF.

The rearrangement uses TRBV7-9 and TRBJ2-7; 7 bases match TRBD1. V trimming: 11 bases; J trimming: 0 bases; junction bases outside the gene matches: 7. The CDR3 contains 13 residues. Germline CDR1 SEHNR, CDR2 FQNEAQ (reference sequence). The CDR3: CAHTGTDSYEQYF. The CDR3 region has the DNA TGTGCCCACACAGGGACAGACTCCTACGAGCAGTACTTC. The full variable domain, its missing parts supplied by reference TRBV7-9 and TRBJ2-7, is DTGVSQNPRHKITKRGQNVTFRCDPISEHNRLYWYRQTLGQGPEFLTYFQNEAQLEKSRLLSDRFSAERPKGSFSTLEIQRTEQGDSAMYLCAHTGTDSYEQYFGPGTRLTVT.

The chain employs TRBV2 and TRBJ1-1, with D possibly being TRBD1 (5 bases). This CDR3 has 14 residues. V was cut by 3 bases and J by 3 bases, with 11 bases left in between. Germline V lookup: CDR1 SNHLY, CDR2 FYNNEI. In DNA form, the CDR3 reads TGTGCCAGCAGTGATGGGGGGTCCGACACTGAAGCTTTCTTT. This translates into CASSDGGSDTEAFF.

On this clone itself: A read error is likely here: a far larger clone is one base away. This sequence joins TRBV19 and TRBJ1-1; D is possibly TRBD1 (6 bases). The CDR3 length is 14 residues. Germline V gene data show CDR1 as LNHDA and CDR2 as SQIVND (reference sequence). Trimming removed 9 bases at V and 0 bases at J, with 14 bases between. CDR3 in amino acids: CASSPGHMNTEAFF. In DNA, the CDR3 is TGTGCCAGCAGTCCGGGACACATGAACACTGAAGCTTTCTTT.

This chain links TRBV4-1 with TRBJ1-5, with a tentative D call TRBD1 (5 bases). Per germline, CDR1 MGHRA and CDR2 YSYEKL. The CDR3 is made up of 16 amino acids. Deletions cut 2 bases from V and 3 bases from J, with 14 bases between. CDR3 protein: CASSQMADSLNQPQHF. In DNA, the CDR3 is TGCGCCAGCAGCCAAATGGCAGACAGTCTCAATCAGCCCCAGCATTTT.

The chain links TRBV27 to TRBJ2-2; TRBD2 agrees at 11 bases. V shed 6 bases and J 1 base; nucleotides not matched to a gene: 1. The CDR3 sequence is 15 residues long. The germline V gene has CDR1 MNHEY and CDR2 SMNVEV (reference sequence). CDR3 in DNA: TGTGCCAGCAGGGGACTAGCGGTGAACACCGGGGAGCTGTTTTTT. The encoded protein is CASRGLAVNTGELFF.

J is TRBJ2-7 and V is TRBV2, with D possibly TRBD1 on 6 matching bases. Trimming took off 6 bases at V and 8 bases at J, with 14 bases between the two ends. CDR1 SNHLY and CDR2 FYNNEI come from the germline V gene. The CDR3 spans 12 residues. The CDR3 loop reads CASRSGDIKQYF. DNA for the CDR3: TGTGCCAGCAGGTCTGGGGACATCAAGCAGTACTTC. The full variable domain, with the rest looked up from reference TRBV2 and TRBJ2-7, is EPEVTQTPSHQVTQMGQEVILRCVPISNHLYFYWYRQILGQKVEFLVSFYNNEISEKSEIFDDQFSVERPDGSNFTLKIRSTKLEDSAMYFCASRSGDIKQYFGPGTRLTVT.

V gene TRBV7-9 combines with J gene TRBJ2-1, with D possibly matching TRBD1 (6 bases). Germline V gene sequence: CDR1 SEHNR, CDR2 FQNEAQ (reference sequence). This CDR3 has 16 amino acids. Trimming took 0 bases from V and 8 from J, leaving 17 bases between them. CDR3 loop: CASSLALTGNRDEQFF. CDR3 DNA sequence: TGTGCCAGCAGCTTAGCGTTAACAGGAAACAGGGATGAGCAGTTCTTC.

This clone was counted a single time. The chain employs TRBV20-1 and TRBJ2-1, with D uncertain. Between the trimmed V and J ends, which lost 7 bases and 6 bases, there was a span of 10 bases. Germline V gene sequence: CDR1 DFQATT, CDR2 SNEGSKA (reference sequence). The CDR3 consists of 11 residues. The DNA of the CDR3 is TGCAGTGAAGAGGCGGCCAATGAGCAGTTCTTC. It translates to CSEEAANEQFF.

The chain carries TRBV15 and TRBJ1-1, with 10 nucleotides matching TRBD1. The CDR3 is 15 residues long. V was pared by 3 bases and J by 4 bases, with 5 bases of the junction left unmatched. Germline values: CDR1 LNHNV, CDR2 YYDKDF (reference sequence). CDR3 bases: TGTGCCACCAGCAGGGGAGACAGGGGGCCCACTGAAGCTTTCTTT. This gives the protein CATSRGDRGPTEAFF.